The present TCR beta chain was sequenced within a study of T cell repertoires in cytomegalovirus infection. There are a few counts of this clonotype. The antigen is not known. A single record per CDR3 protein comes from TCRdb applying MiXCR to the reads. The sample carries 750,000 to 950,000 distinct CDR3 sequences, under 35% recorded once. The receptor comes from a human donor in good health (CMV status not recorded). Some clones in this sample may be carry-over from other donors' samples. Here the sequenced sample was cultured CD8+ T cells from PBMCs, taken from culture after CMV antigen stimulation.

The CDR3 nucleotides are TGTGCCAGCAGCTTAACGCCAACGGGAGAGACCCAGTACTTC. This gives the protein CASSLTPTGETQYF. This chain connects TRBV7-4 to TRBJ2-5; no clear D gene. Germline CDR1 is SGHVT and CDR2 is SQSDAQ. The germline V and J ends were trimmed by 2 bases and 4 bases, with 11 bases remaining between them. The CDR3 extends over 14 amino acids.